This TCR beta chain is from a study of T cell responses to AZD1222 COVID-19 vaccine. Looking at the study overall: The study pooled second doses at about 4 or about 12 weeks.

The CDR3 totals 13 residues. The V gene's germline CDR1 is GTSNPN and CDR2 SVGIG (reference sequence). With V trimmed by 8 bases and J by 1 base, 7 bases remained unmatched. Whole-study findings and limits: An increase in Spike-specific TCR breadth and depth was observed after two AZD1222 doses. It was only a handful of AZD1222 recipients who were seropositive at baseline. Repertoire sampling happened only post peak T cell response.

Method: immunoSEQ multiplex PCR; TCRdb's copy keeps in-frame clones and lacks some. Here the sample spans more than 100,000 clones, more than 85% being singletons. In the case of this clone: Its specificity is not known.

The chain recombines TRBV30 with TRBJ2-7; 8 nucleotides line up with TRBD1. The TCR comes from an adult in good health. The specimen was peripheral blood, collected on day 0 of AZD1222 vaccination. The CDR3 bases are TGTGCCGGCCGCCGGACAGGGTCCTACGAGCAGTACTTC. This translates into CAGRRTGSYEQYF.